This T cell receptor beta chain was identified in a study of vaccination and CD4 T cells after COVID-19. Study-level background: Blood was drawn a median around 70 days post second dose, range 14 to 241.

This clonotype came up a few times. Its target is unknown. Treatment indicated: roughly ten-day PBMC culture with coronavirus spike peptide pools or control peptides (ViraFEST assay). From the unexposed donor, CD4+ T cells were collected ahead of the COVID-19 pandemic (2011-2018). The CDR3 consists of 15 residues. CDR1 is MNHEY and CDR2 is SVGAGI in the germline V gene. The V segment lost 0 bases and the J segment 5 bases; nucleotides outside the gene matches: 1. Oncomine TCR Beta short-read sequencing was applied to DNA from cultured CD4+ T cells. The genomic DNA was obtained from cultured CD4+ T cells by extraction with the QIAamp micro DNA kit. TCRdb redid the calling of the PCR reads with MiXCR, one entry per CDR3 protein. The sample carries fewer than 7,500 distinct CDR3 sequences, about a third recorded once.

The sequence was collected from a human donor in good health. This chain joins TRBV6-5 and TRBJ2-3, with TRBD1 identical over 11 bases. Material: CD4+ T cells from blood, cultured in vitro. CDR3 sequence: CASSYSDRGQDTQYF. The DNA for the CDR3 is TGTGCCAGCAGTTACTCGGACAGGGGGCAAGATACGCAGTATTTT.